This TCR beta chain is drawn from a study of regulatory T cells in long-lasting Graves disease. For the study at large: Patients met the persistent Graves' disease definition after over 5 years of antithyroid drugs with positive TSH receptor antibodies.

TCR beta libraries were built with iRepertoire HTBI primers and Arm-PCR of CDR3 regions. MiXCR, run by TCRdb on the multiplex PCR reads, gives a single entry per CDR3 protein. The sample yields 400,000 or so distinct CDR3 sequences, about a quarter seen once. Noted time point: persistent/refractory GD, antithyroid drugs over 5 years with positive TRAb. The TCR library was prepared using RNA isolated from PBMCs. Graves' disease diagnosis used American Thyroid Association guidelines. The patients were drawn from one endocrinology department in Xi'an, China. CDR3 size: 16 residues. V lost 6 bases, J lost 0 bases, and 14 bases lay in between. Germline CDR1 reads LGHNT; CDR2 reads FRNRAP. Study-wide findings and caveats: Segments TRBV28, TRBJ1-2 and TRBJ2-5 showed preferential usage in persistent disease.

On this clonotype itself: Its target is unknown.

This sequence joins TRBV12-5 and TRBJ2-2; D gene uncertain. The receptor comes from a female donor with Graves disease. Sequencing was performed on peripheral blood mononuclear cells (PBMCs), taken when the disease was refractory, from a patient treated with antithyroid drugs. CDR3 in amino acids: CASGLGAVANTGELFF. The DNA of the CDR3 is TGTGCTAGTGGCCTTGGTGCAGTCGCGAACACCGGGGAGCTGTTTTTT.